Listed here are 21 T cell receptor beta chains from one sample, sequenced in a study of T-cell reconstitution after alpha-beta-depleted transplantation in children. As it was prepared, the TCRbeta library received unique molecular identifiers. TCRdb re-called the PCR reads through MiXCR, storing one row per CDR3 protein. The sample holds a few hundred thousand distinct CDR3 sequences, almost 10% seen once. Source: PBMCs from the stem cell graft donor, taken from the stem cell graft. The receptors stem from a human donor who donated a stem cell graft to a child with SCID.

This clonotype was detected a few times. The CDR3 DNA reads as TGTGCCAGCTCACCACTGGGGTACGGCAATCAGCCCCAGCATTTT. Protein sequence: CASSPLGYGNQPQHF. The chain couples TRBV18 to TRBJ1-5; D gene ambiguous. CDR1 KGHSH and CDR2 LQKENI come from the germline V gene. The length of the CDR3 is 15 residues. With 1 base removed from V and 2 bases from J, the gap between germline ends came to 9 bases.

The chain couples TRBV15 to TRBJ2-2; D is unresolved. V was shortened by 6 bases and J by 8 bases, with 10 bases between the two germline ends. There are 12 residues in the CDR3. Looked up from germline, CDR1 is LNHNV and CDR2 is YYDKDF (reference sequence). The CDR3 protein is CATSLGLGELFF. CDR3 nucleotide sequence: TGTGCCACCAGTCTCGGCCTTGGGGAGCTGTTTTTT. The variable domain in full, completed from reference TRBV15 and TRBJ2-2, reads DAMVIQNPRYQVTQFGKPVTLSCSQTLNHNVMYWYQQKSSQAPKLLFHYYDKDFNNEADTPDNFQSRRPNTSFCFLDIRSPGLGDTAMYLCATSLGLGELFFGEGSRLTVL.

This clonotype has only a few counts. The DNA for the CDR3 is TGTGCCATCAGTGAAGTGGGGGGACGCACAGATACGCAGTATTTT. Protein: CAISEVGGRTDTQYF. V gene TRBV10-3 combines with J gene TRBJ2-3, with D tentatively TRBD2 (6 bases). CDR3 length: 15 residues. Looked up from germline, CDR1 is ENHRY and CDR2 is SYGVKD. V dropped 3 bases and J dropped 1 base, with 11 bases sitting between them.

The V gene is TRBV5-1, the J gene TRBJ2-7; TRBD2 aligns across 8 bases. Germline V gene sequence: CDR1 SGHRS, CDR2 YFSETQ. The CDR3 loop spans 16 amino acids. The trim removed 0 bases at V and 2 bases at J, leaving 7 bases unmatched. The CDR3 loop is CASSLESGTSTYEQYF. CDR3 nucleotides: TGCGCCAGCAGCTTGGAATCTGGGACTAGTACCTACGAGCAGTACTTC.

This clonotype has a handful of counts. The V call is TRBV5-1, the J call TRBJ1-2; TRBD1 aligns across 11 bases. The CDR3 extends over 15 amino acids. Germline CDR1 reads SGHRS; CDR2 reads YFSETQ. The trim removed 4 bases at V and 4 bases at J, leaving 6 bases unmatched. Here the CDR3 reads CASSEGQGASYGYTF. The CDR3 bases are TGCGCCAGCAGCGAAGGACAGGGGGCGAGCTATGGCTACACCTTC. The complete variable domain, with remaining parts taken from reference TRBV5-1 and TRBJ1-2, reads KAGVTQTPRYLIKTRGQQVTLSCSPISGHRSVSWYQQTPGQGLQFLFEYFSETQRNKGNFPGRFSGRQFSNSRSEMNVSTLELGDSALYLCASSEGQGASYGYTFGSGTRLTVV.

The CDR3 sequence: CASTISGGGETQYF. DNA of the CDR3: TGTGCCAGCACTATAAGCGGGGGGGGAGAGACCCAGTACTTC. The V and J genes are TRBV6-1 and TRBJ2-5; 10 bases are shared with TRBD2. Trimming at V came to 7 bases and at J to 4 bases, leaving 6 bases not matched to a gene. The CDR3 consists of 14 residues. Germline CDR1 MNHNS, CDR2 SASEGT.

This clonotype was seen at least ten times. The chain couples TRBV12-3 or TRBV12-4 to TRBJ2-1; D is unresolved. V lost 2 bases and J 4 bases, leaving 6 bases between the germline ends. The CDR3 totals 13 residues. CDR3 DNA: TGTGCCAGCAGTTTAAACAGTTACAATGAGCAGTTCTTC. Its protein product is CASSLNSYNEQFF.

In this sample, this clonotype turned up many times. The CDR3 sequence: CSAMSGANVLTF. The CDR3 coding sequence is TGCAGTGCTATGTCTGGGGCCAACGTCCTGACTTTC. The J gene is TRBJ2-6, the V gene TRBV20-1; D gene ambiguous. Between the trimmed V and J ends, which lost 4 bases and 1 base, there was a span of 2 bases. The CDR3 is made up of 12 amino acids. Germline V gene sequence: CDR1 DFQATT, CDR2 SNEGSKA (reference sequence).

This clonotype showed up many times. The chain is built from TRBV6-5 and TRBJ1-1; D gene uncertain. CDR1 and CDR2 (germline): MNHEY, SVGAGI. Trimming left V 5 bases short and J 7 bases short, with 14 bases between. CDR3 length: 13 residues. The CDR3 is CASSRRWAVEAFF. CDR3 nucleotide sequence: TGTGCCAGCAGTCGACGGTGGGCCGTTGAAGCTTTCTTT.

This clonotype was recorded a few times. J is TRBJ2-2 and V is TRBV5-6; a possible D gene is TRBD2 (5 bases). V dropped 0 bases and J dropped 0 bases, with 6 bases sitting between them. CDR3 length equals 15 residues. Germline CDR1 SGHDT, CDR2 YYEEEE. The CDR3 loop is CASSLVGANTGELFF. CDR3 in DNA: TGTGCCAGCAGCTTGGTGGGAGCGAACACCGGGGAGCTGTTTTTT.

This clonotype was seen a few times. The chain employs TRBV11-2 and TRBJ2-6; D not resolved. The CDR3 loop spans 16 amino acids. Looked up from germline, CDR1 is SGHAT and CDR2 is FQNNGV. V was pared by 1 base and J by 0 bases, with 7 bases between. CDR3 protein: CASSLVPISGANVLTF. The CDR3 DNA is TGTGCCAGCAGCTTAGTTCCGATCTCTGGGGCCAACGTCCTGACTTTC.

The CDR3 DNA is TGCGCCAGCAGCACGGACAGGACGCTTTTCGGGCAGTACTTC. As protein: CASSTDRTLFGQYF. The gene calls are TRBV5-1 and TRBJ2-7, with 7 bases fitting TRBD1. In germline, CDR1 is SGHRS, CDR2 YFSETQ. The CDR3 consists of 14 residues. With 4 bases clipped from V and 9 bases from J, the junction kept 13 bases outside the gene matches.

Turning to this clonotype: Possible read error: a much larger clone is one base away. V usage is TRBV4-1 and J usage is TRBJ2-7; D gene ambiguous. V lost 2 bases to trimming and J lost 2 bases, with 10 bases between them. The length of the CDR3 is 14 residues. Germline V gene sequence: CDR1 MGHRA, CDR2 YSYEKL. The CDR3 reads CASSQFNMAYEQYF. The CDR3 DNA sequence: TGCGCCAGCAGCCAATTTAACATGGCCTACGAGCAGTACTTC.

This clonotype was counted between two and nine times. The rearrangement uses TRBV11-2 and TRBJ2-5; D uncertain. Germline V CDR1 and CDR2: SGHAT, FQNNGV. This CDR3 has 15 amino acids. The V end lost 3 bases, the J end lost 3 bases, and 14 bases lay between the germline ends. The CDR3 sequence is CASSFNRAGKETQYF. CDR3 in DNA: TGTGCCAGCAGCTTCAATAGGGCAGGCAAAGAGACCCAGTACTTC.

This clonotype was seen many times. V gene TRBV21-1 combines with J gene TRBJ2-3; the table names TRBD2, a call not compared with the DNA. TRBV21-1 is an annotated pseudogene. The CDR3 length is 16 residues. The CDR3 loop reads CASSNRASGGTDTQYF. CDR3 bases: TGTGCCAGCAGCAATCGGGCTAGCGGGGGCACAGATACGCAGTATTTT.

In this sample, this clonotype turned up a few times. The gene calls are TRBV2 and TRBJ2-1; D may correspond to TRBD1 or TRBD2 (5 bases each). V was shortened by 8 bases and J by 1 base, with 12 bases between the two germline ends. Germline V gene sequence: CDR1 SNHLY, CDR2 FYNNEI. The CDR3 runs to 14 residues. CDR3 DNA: TGTGCCAGCGGCCGGGACCGATCCTACAATGAGCAGTTCTTC. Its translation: CASGRDRSYNEQFF.

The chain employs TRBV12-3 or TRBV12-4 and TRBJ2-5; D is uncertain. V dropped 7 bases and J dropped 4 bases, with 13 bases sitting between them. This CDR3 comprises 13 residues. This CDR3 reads CASTAGRTETQYF. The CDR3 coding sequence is TGTGCCAGCACCGCAGGCAGGACAGAGACCCAGTACTTC.

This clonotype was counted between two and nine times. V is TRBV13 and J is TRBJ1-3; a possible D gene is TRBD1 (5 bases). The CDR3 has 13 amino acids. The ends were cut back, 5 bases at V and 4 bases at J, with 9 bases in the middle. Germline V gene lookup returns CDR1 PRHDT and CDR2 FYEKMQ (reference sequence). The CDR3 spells CASSHWGGNTIYF. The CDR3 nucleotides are TGTGCCAGCAGCCATTGGGGGGGAAACACCATATATTTT. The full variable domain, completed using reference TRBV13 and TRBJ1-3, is AAGVIQSPRHLIKEKRETATLKCYPIPRHDTVYWYQQGPGQDPQFLISFYEKMQSDKGSIPDRFSAQQFSDYHSELNMSSLELGDSALYFCASSHWGGNTIYFGEGSWLTVV.

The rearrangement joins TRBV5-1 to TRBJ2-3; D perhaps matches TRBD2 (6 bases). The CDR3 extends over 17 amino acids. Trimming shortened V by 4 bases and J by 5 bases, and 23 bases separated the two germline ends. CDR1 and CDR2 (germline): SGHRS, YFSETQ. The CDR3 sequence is CASSPLTAGRSLDTQYF. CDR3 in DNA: TGCGCCAGCAGCCCCCTCACGGCGGGACGGAGCTTAGATACGCAGTATTTT.

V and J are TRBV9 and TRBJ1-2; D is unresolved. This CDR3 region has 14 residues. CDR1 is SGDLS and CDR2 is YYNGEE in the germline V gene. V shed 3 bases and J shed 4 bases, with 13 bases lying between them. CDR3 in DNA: TGTGCCAGCAGCGGTTTAGGATGGAGCTATGGCTACACCTTC. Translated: CASSGLGWSYGYTF. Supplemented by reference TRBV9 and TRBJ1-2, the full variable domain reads DSGVTQTPKHLITATGQRVTLRCSPRSGDLSVYWYQQSLDQGLQFLIQYYNGEERAKGNILERFSAQQFPDLHSELNLSSLELGDSALYFCASSGLGWSYGYTFGSGTRLTVV.

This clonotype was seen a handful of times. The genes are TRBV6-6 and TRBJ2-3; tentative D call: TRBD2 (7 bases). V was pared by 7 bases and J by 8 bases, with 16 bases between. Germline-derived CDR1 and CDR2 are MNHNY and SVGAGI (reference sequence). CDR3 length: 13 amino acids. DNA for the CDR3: TGTGCCAGCATCGTAGGAGGGGGGGGTACGCAGTATTTT. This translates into CASIVGGGGTQYF.